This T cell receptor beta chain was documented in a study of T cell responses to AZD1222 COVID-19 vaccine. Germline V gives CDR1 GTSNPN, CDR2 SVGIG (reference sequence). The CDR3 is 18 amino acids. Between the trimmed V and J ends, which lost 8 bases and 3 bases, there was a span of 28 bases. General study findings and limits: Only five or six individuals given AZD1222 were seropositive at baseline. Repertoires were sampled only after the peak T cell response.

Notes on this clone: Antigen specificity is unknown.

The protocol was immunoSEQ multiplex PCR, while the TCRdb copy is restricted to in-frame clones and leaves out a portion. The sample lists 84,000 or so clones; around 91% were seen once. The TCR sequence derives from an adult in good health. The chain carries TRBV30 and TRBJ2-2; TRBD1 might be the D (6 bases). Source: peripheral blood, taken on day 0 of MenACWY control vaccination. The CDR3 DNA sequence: TGTGCCAGGATCTGCCCACTTAACAGGGACGGTGACACCGGGGAGCTGTTTTTT. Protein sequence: CARICPLNRDGDTGELFF.